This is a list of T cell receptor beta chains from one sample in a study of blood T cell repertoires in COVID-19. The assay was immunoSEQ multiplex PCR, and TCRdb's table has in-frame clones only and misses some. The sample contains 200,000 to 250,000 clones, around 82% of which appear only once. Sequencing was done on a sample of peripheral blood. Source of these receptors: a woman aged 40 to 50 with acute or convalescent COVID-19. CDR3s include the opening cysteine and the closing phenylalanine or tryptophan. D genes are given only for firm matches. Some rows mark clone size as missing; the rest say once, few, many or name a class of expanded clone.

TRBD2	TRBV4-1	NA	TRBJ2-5	TGCGCCAGCAGCCAAGCCGGACTAGCGGAGGGCCAAGAGACCCAGTACTTC	CASSQAGLAEGQETQYF
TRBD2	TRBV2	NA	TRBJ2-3	TGTGCCAGCAGTGAAGCATTTGGGACTAGCGTCGATTTT	CASSEAFGTSVDF
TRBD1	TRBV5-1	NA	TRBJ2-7	TGCGCCAGCAGCTCCACCGGGACAGCCTACGAGCAGTACTTC	CASSSTGTAYEQYF
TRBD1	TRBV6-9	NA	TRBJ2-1	TGTGCCAGCAGTTACCGGACAGGGGGCGGCGATGAGCAGTTCTTC	CASSYRTGGGDEQFF
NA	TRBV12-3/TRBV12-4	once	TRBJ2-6	TGTGCCAGCGGGCCTGCTGGGGCCAACGTCCTGACTTTC	CASGPAGANVLTF
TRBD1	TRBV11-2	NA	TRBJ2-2	TGTGCCAGCAGCCGGGACAGCGCTTACACCGGGGAGCTGTTTTTT	CASSRDSAYTGELFF
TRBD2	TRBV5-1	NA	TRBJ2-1	TGCGCCAGCAAGAGCGGGGGGACCTACAATGAGCAGTTCTTC	CASKSGGTYNEQFF
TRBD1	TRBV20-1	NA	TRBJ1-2	TGCAGTGCTAGGACAGGGCCAAGCTACACCTTC	CSARTGPSYTF
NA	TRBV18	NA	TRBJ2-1	TGTGCCAGCTCACCCGTGGACAGCTACAATGAGCAGTTCTTC	CASSPVDSYNEQFF
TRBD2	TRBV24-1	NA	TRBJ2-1	TGTGCCACCAGTGTATCTAGCGGCGCGAATGAGCAGTTCTTC	CATSVSSGANEQFF
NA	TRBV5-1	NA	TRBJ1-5	TGCGCCAGCAGCTTGGCCGGGGGGAGTCAGCCCCAGCATTTT	CASSLAGGSQPQHF
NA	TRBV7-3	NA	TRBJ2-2	TGTGCCAGCAGCTCCACTTCTCCCGGGGAGCTGTTTTTT	CASSSTSPGELFF
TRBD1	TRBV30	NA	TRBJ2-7	TGTGCCTGGAGCGAGACAGGGAACTCCTACGAGCAGTACTTC	CAWSETGNSYEQYF
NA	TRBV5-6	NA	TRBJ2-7	TGTGCCAGCAGCTCCGGGGTTGGGTACGAGCAGTACTTC	CASSSGVGYEQYF
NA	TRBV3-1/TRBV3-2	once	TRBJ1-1	TGTGCCAGCAGCCAAGGGACAGTACCTGAAGCTTTCTTT	CASSQGTVPEAFF
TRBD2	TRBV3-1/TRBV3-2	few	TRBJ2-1	TGTGCCAGCAGCCTGGGTGTTAGCGGGATCAATGAGCAGTTCTTC	CASSLGVSGINEQFF
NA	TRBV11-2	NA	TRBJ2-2	TGTGCCAGCAGCTTAAGAGGCACCGGGGAGCTGTTTTTT	CASSLRGTGELFF
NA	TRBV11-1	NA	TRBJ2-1	TGTGCCAGCAGCTTAGCGAGGAGCTCCTACAATGAGCAGTTCTTC	CASSLARSSYNEQFF
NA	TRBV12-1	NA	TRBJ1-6	TGTGCCAGCAGCCTCCCGGGAAAGTTCTATAATTCACCCCTCCACTTT	CASSLPGKFYNSPLHF
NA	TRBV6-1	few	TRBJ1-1	TGTGCCAGCAGTGACGTGGCAGGGCACACTGAAGCTTTCTTT	CASSDVAGHTEAFF
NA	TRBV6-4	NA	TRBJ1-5	TGTGCCAGCAGTTTGACAGGTGGGCTTGGCCAGCCCCAGCATTTT	CASSLTGGLGQPQHF
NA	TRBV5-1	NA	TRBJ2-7	TGCGCCAGCAGCTTGGGGGGCGACTACGAGCAGTACTTC	CASSLGGDYEQYF
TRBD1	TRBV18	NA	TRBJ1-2	TGTGCCAGCTCACCACAAGGCACAGGGGGCGCACATGGCTACACCTTC	CASSPQGTGGAHGYTF
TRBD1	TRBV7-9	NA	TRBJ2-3	TGTGCCAGCAGCCGGGACAGGGGACCCACAGATACGCAGTATTTT	CASSRDRGPTDTQYF
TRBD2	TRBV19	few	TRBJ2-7	TGTGCCAGTAGATTGACTAGCGGGAGTTCCGAGCAGTACTTC	CASRLTSGSSEQYF
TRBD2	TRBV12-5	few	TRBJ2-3	TGTGCTAGTGGTTTGGCCGGACTAGCGGGAGGATCTGATACGCAGTATTTT	CASGLAGLAGGSDTQYF
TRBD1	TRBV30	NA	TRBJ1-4	TGTGCCTCAACAGGGGGGCGGGAAAAACTGTTTTTT	CASTGGREKLFF
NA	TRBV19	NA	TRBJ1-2	TGTGCCAGTAAAAACAGCTTCTCTAACTATGGCTACACCTTC	CASKNSFSNYGYTF
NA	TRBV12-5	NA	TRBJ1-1	TGTGCTAGTGGTTTGGACAGTGCGGGCACTGAAGCTTTCTTT	CASGLDSAGTEAFF
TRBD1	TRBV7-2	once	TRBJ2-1	TGTGCCAGCAGTCGGGACAGAGCCTACAATGAGCAGTTCTTC	CASSRDRAYNEQFF
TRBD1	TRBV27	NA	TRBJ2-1	TGTGCCAGCAGTTTTAACCTTAGGGACAGGTACGATGAGCAGTTCTTC	CASSFNLRDRYDEQFF
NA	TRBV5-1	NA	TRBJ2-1	TGCGCCAGCACCCAAGGGGACACTAACAATGAGCAGTTCTTC	CASTQGDTNNEQFF
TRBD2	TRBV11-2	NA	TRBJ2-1	TGTGCCAGCAGCCAACCTCTCGGACTAGCGGGCGGTACAGATGAGCAGTTCTTC	CASSQPLGLAGGTDEQFF
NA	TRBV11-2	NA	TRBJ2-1	TGTGCCAGCAAACCCAGCTCCTACAATGAGCAGTTCTTC	CASKPSSYNEQFF
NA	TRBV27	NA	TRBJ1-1	TGTGCCAGCAGCTTACGGTCCGACACTGAAGCTTTCTTT	CASSLRSDTEAFF
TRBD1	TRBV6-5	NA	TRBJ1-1	TGTGCCAGCAGTCAACCGGGACAGGGAGGCACTGAAGCTTTCTTT	CASSQPGQGGTEAFF
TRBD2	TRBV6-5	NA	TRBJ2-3	TGTGCCAGCAGAGGGTTGGTAGCGGGATCAGATACGCAGTATTTT	CASRGLVAGSDTQYF
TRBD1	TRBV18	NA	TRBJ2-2	TGTGCCAGCTCACCTGACAGGGCGAATATCGGGGAGCTGTTTTTT	CASSPDRANIGELFF
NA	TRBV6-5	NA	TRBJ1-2	TGTGCCAGCAAATGGGGGGTAAACTACACCTTC	CASKWGVNYTF
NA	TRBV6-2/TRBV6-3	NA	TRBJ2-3	TGTGCCAGCAGCAGAACAGGGACAGATACGCAGTATTTT	CASSRTGTDTQYF